This T cell receptor beta chain stems from a study of blood T cell repertoires in COVID-19. TCRdb's copy holds only in-frame clones and misses some; the assay was immunoSEQ multiplex PCR. Among about 160,000 clones listed, approximately 86% were seen once. Sequencing used peripheral blood. This receptor was taken from a woman between 40 and 55 years old with COVID-19, enrolled during active disease.

The CDR3 bases are TGTGCCAGCAGCCAAGGGGGGGGAGGGGAAGCCTGGGTCTACAATGAGCAGTTCTTC. Protein product: CASSQGGGGEAWVYNEQFF. This rearrangement joins TRBV3-1 (or the pseudogene TRBV3-2) to TRBJ2-1; TRBD2 matches at 7 bases. CDR1 LGHDT and CDR2 YNNKEL come from the germline V gene (reference sequence). J was trimmed by 3 bases and V by 1 base; bases with no gene match: 15. This CDR3 is 19 amino acids long.